Sequencing of this T cell receptor (beta chain) was carried out in a study of T-cell reconstitution after alpha-beta-depleted transplantation in children. Study results and caveats: Two months or so post-transplant, alpha-beta T cells reportedly derived from several hundred expanded graft clones.

V gave up 0 bases and J gave up 5 bases; unmatched junction bases: 3. There are 14 residues in the CDR3. CDR1 is SGHRS, CDR2 YFSETQ, per germline. For TCRbeta, the library was prepared with unique molecular identifiers. MiXCR was run by TCRdb on the PCR reads, yielding one entry per CDR3 protein. In the table there are around 230,000 distinct CDR3 sequences, about a sixth of which are singletons. This clonotype occurred a few times. Its matching antigen is unknown. The sequencing used PBMCs, mostly from graft donor cells, collected 360 days after TCRalphabeta/CD19-depleted stem cell transplant. The source of this sequence is a male patient aged 2 to 9 who had a stem cell transplant for acute lymphoblastic leukemia, so the T cells may come from the graft donor. The chain uses TRBV5-1 and TRBJ1-2; 8 bases align to TRBD1. The CDR3 DNA sequence: TGCGCCAGCAGCTTGGGGACAGGGTCATATGGCTACACCTTC. Protein sequence: CASSLGTGSYGYTF.